This is a list of T cell receptor beta chains from one sample in a study of metastatic and nonmetastatic thyroid tumors. TCRdb re-called the PCR reads via MiXCR. The data show 19,000 or so clones, roughly a quarter seen once. The sequencing input was tumor tissue. The source is a female donor with papillary thyroid cancer or a benign thyroid nodule (not recorded which). Some clones in this sample may be carry-over from other donors' samples. Each CDR3 is given with its conserved first and last residue. Each record gives: clone size, D gene, V gene, J gene, CDR3 DNA, CDR3 protein. The D gene is left open where the match is weak. Clone size is shown for a subset of rows, as once, few, many or a class of expanded clone.

.,TRBD2,TRBV28,TRBJ2-7,TGTGCCATCACCGCCGGGACTAGCGGGAACTACGATCAGTACTTC,CAITAGTSGNYDQYF
many,.,TRBV9,TRBJ2-1,TGTGCCAGCAGCGTGAGCGGCATCTCCTACAATGAGCAGTTCTTC,CASSVSGISYNEQFF
large,TRBD2,TRBV28,TRBJ2-7,TGTGCCAGCAGTTTGCTGGGGGGGAGTCTCTACGAGCAGTACTTC,CASSLLGGSLYEQYF
.,.,TRBV19,TRBJ1-5,TGTGCCAGTAGTGCCGACCTTTTACAGGCAGGGGGCAATCAGCCCCAGCATTTT,CASSADLLQAGGNQPQHF
.,.,TRBV6-1,TRBJ1-3,TGTGCCAGCAGCCCAGGGGTCTACTCTGGAAACACCATATATTTT,CASSPGVYSGNTIYF
.,TRBD2,TRBV20-1,TRBJ2-5,TGCAGTGCTACTAGCGGGAGGGGGGGTGAGACCCAGTACTTC,CSATSGRGGETQYF
.,.,TRBV2,TRBJ2-1,TGTGCCAGCAGCCCCAGACACTATGAGCAGTTCTTC,CASSPRHYEQFF
.,.,TRBV12-3/TRBV12-4,TRBJ2-7,TGTGCCAGCAGTTTGTCCCGGAGGGCCTTCGAGCAGTACTTC,CASSLSRRAFEQYF
many,TRBD1,TRBV7-9,TRBJ1-6,TGTGCCAGCAGCAAAGCGGACAGGCCGAATTCACCCCTCCACTTT,CASSKADRPNSPLHF
.,TRBD2,TRBV12-3/TRBV12-4,TRBJ2-1,TGTGCCAGCAGCATAGCGGGAAAATTCTACAATGAGCAGTTCTTC,CASSIAGKFYNEQFF
medium-sized,.,TRBV24-1,TRBJ1-4,TGTGCCACCAGTACCGGAGCTAATGAAAAACTGTTTTTT,CATSTGANEKLFF
.,.,TRBV7-2,TRBJ1-1,TGTGCCAGCAGCTGGGACCCGAACACTGAAGCTTTCTTT,CASSWDPNTEAFF
.,.,TRBV5-1,TRBJ2-7,TGCGCCAGCAGCTTGGGGGACGGCCGAGTGGGAACTTACGAGCAGTACTTC,CASSLGDGRVGTYEQYF
many,TRBD2,TRBV5-4,TRBJ2-6,TGTGCCAGCAGCTTGGGGGGACTAGCGGGAGGCTCTGGGGCCAACGTCCTGACTTTC,CASSLGGLAGGSGANVLTF
.,.,TRBV6-5,TRBJ1-2,TGTGCCAGCAGTTACTGGGGGCGGGGGATCTATGGCTACACCTTC,CASSYWGRGIYGYTF
.,TRBD2,TRBV28,TRBJ2-1,TGTGCCAGCAGTTTCCCCCCCGGGACTAGCGGGAGGGGTGAGCAGTTCTTC,CASSFPPGTSGRGEQFF
.,.,TRBV6-1,TRBJ1-2,TGTGCCAGCAGTGAAGCATCACAAGGACGCTATGGCTACACCTTC,CASSEASQGRYGYTF
medium-sized,.,TRBV6-1,TRBJ1-2,TGTGCCAGCAGTAACCCTGGCGGGGGGGGTGGGCTGAGCACCTTC,CASSNPGGGGGLSTF
medium-sized,.,TRBV6-1,TRBJ2-3,TGTGCCAGCAGATGGGCTAGCTCCTACATGGATACGCAGTATTTT,CASRWASSYMDTQYF
many,.,TRBV10-2,TRBJ1-6,TGCGCCAGCCTCAACCTGGGCGGATTTGGGGATTCACCCCTCCACTTT,CASLNLGGFGDSPLHF
few,.,TRBV14,TRBJ2-7,TGTGCCAGCAGCCAAGATAACTCGGTGCAGTACTTC,CASSQDNSVQYF
many,.,TRBV7-8,TRBJ2-7,TGTGCCAGCAGCGGGTTGCCCCTCGCGCTCTACGAGCAGTACTTC,CASSGLPLALYEQYF
.,.,TRBV7-2,TRBJ1-2,TGTGCCAGCAGCAATAGGGTTGGCTACACCTTC,CASSNRVGYTF
few,TRBD1,TRBV6-2/TRBV6-3,TRBJ1-2,TGTGCCAGCAGTTACCCCACCGGGACAGGGGGGACCAACTATGGCTACACCTTC,CASSYPTGTGGTNYGYTF
few,.,TRBV4-3,TRBJ1-2,TGCGCCAGCAGCCCTGAAATTATGGGGGGATACTATGGCTACACCTTC,CASSPEIMGGYYGYTF
few,.,TRBV28,TRBJ2-2,TGTGCCAGCAGGACCGGCGGAGGGGAGCTGTTTTTT,CASRTGGGELFF
many,.,TRBV20-1,TRBJ2-5,TGCAGTGCTAACCCGACAGGTTGGGAGACCCAGTACTTC,CSANPTGWETQYF
.,TRBD2,TRBV11-2,TRBJ2-7,TGTGCCAGCAGCTTAGATCCTAGCGGGAGGGGGGAGCAGTACTTC,CASSLDPSGRGEQYF
few,.,TRBV15,TRBJ1-4,TGTGCCACCAGCAGAGATCCGGGGGGGGCTGAAAAACTGTTTTTT,CATSRDPGGAEKLFF
.,TRBD1,TRBV7-8,TRBJ1-2,TGTGCCAGCAGCTTAGACCTTGACAGGGGAGGCTATATCTACACCTTC,CASSLDLDRGGYIYTF
.,TRBD1,TRBV24-1,TRBJ2-2,TGTGCCACCAGCTCCGGAGGACAGGACACCGGGGAGCTGTTTTTT,CATSSGGQDTGELFF
.,.,TRBV5-8,TRBJ2-7,TGTGCCAGCCGCCGGGACGGAAGTCACTACGAGCAGTACTTC,CASRRDGSHYEQYF
medium-sized,TRBD1,TRBV20-1,TRBJ1-6,TGCAGTGCTAGAGATTCAACCCCGGGACAGGGCCGCGGAAGGTCCCTCCACTTT,CSARDSTPGQGRGRSLHF
.,.,TRBV20-1,TRBJ2-7,TGCAGTTCGGCGGGTCTAGCTACCTACGAGCAGTACTTC,CSSAGLATYEQYF
.,TRBD2,TRBV11-2,TRBJ2-2,TGTGCCAGCCGACTAGCGGGGGACACCGGGGAGCTGTTTTTT,CASRLAGDTGELFF
few,TRBD2,TRBV27,TRBJ2-1,TGTGCCAGCAGTGAACCGGGACTAGCGGGATTCAATGAGCAGTTCTTC,CASSEPGLAGFNEQFF
many,TRBD1,TRBV6-5,TRBJ1-5,TGTGCCAGCAGTTACGAGGGGGCGCTCAATCAGCCCCAGCATTTT,CASSYEGALNQPQHF
many,TRBD2,TRBV6-4,TRBJ2-3,TGTGCCAGCAGTGACCTACTAGCGGGAGCTATTGGACACACAGATACGCAGTATTTT,CASSDLLAGAIGHTDTQYF
once,.,TRBV5-1,TRBJ1-3,TGCGCCAGCAGCCCGACGACAGCTACCTCTGGAAACACCATATATTTT,CASSPTTATSGNTIYF
few,.,TRBV19,TRBJ2-7,TGTGCCAGTAGTATAGGGCTCAGGTACGAGCAGTACTTC,CASSIGLRYEQYF
many,.,TRBV9,TRBJ2-3,TGTGCCAGCAGCGGCGCCACCGGGACTAGCACAGATACGCAGTATTTT,CASSGATGTSTDTQYF
many,TRBD1,TRBV24-1,TRBJ2-3,TGTGCCACCAGTGATTTGAGGGACAGGGATGCAGATACGCAGTATTTT,CATSDLRDRDADTQYF
many,.,TRBV10-3,TRBJ1-5,TGTGCCACCGGACAAAACAATCAGCCCCAGCATTTT,CATGQNNQPQHF
.,TRBD2,TRBV6-2/TRBV6-3,TRBJ2-3,TGTGCCAGCAGCTCCCCCTCGCGGGAGGGCCGCCCCACAGATACGCAGTATTTT,CASSSPSREGRPTDTQYF
.,.,TRBV25-1,TRBJ2-7,TGTGCCAGCAGCGTCACCTCCTACGAGCAGTACTTC,CASSVTSYEQYF
many,TRBD1,TRBV7-9,TRBJ2-3,TGTGCCAGCAGTCTAACAGGGGGCGCAGATACGCAGTATTTT,CASSLTGGADTQYF
few,.,TRBV6-2/TRBV6-3,TRBJ1-2,TGTGCCAGCAGTTACGACGGTCTCTTTAGGGATGGCTACACCTTC,CASSYDGLFRDGYTF
.,TRBD1,TRBV30,TRBJ1-5,TGTGCCTGGAGTGGGCAGGGGGGTCAGCCCCAGCATTTT,CAWSGQGGQPQHF
.,TRBD1,TRBV15,TRBJ2-1,TGTGCCACCAGCAGAGGACAGGGATTGGCCTACAATGAGCGGTTCTTC,CATSRGQGLAYNERFF
few,.,TRBV6-1,TRBJ1-1,TGTGCCAGCAGTGACCTTAAGAGGGCCGCGGGGACTGAAGCTTTCTTT,CASSDLKRAAGTEAFF
.,TRBD1,TRBV28,TRBJ1-5,TGTGCAAGCAGTCCAAATTTACAGGGGGAGAATAAGCCCCAGCATTTT,CASSPNLQGENKPQHF
many,.,TRBV7-7,TRBJ2-7,TGTGCTAGCAGCCCGAGTTCCGAGGGGAACTACGAGCAGTACTTC,CASSPSSEGNYEQYF
.,.,TRBV5-1,TRBJ1-6,TGCGCCAGCAGCTTGGATGGGACACCCAGCGGATCACCCCTCCACTTT,CASSLDGTPSGSPLHF
many,.,TRBV20-1,TRBJ1-1,TGCAGTGCCCACCCCTGGCAGCCGAAGAACACTGAAGCTTTCTTT,CSAHPWQPKNTEAFF